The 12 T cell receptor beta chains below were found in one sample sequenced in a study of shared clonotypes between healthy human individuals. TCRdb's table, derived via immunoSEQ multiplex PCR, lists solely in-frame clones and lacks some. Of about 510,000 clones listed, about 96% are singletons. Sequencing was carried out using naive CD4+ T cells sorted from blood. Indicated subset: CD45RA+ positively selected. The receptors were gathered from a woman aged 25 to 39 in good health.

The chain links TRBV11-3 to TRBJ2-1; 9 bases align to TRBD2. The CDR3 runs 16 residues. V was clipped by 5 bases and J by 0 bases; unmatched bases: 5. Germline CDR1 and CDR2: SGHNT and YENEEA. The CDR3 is CASSLLSGSSYNEQFF. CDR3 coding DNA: TGTGCCAGCAGCCTTCTTAGCGGGAGCTCCTACAATGAGCAGTTCTTC.

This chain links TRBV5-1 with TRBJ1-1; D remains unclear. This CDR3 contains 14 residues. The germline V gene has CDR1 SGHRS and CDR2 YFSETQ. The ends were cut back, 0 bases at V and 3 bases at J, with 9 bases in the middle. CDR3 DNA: TGCGCCAGCAGCTTGGATTTAGTCGACACTGAAGCTTTCTTT. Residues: CASSLDLVDTEAFF.

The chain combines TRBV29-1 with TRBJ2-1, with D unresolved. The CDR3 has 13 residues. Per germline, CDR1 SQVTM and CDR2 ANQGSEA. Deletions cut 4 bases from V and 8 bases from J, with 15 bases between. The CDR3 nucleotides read TGCAGCGTTGGGGCGCGGAAGGGCGATGAGCAGTTCTTC. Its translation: CSVGARKGDEQFF.

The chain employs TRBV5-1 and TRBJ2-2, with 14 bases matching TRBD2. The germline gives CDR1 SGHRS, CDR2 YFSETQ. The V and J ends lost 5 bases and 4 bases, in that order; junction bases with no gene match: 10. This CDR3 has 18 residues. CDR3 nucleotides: TGCGCCAGCAGTAGACTAGCGGGAGGGCCCGTCGGCACCGGGGAGCTGTTTTTT. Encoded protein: CASSRLAGGPVGTGELFF. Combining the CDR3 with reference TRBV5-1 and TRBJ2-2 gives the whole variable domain KAGVTQTPRYLIKTRGQQVTLSCSPISGHRSVSWYQQTPGQGLQFLFEYFSETQRNKGNFPGRFSGRQFSNSRSEMNVSTLELGDSALYLCASSRLAGGPVGTGELFFGEGSRLTVL.

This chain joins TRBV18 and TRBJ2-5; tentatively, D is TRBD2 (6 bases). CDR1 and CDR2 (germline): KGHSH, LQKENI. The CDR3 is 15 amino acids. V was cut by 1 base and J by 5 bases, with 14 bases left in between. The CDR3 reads CASSPQGFGSETQYF. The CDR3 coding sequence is TGTGCCAGCTCACCACAAGGTTTCGGGAGTGAGACCCAGTACTTC.

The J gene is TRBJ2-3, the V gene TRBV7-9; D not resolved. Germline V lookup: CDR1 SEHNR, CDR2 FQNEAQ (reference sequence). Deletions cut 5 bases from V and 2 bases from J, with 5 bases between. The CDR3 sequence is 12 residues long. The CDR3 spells CASSRTTDTQYF. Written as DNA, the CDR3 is TGTGCCAGCAGCCGGACCACAGATACGCAGTATTTT.

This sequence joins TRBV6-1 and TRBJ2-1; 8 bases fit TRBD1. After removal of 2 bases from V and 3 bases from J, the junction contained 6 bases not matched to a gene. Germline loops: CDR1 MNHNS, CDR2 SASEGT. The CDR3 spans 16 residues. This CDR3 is CASSEMRTGSYNEQFF. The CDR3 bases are TGTGCCAGCAGTGAAATGAGGACAGGGAGCTACAATGAGCAGTTCTTC.

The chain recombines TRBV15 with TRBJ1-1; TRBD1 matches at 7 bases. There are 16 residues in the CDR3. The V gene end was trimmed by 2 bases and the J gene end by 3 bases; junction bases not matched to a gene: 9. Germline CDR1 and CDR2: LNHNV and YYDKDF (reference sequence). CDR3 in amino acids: CATSRTPTGADTEAFF. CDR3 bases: TGTGCCACCAGCAGAACCCCCACAGGGGCGGACACTGAAGCTTTCTTT. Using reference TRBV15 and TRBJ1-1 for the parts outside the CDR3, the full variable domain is DAMVIQNPRYQVTQFGKPVTLSCSQTLNHNVMYWYQQKSSQAPKLLFHYYDKDFNNEADTPDNFQSRRPNTSFCFLDIRSPGLGDTAMYLCATSRTPTGADTEAFFGQGTRLTVV.

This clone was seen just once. The CDR3 DNA follows: TGTGCCAGCAGTTCTCCCCAACCGACAGGTTCAGACTATGGCTACACCTTC. Translated: CASSSPQPTGSDYGYTF. The gene calls are TRBV28 and TRBJ1-2, with D tentatively TRBD1 (6 bases). The CDR3 has 17 amino acids. Per germline, CDR1 MDHEN and CDR2 SYDVKM. Trimming removed 4 bases at V and 3 bases at J, with 21 bases between.

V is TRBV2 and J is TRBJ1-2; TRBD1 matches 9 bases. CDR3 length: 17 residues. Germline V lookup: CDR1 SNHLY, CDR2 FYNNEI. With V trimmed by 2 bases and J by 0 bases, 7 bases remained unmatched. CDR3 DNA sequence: TGTGCCAGCAGTGAAAGGGGGACAGGGATTACTAACTATGGCTACACCTTC. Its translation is CASSERGTGITNYGYTF.

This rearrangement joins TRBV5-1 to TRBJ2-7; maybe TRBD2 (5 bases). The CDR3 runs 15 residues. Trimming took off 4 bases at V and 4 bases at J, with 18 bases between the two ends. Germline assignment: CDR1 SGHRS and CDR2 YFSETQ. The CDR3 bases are TGCGCCAGCAGCAAGAGCGGTGCGGGTTTATACGAGCAGTACTTC. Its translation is CASSKSGAGLYEQYF. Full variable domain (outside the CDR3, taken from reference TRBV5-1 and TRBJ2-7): KAGVTQTPRYLIKTRGQQVTLSCSPISGHRSVSWYQQTPGQGLQFLFEYFSETQRNKGNFPGRFSGRQFSNSRSEMNVSTLELGDSALYLCASSKSGAGLYEQYFGPGTRLTVT.

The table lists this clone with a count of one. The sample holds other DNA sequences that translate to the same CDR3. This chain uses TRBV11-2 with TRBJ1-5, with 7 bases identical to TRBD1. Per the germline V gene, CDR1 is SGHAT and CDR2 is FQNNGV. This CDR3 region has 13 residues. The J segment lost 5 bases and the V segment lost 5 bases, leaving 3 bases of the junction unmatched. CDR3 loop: CASSLDRDQPQHF. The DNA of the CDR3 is TGTGCCAGCAGCCTCGACAGGGATCAGCCCCAGCATTTT.